The present TCR beta chain was sequenced within a study of PD-L1 blockade in urothelial cancer. About the research overall: Atezolizumab was started by patients in the mid-2010s at 1,200 mg intravenously every 3 weeks. Blood underwent analysis 3 weeks (second dose) and 6 weeks after treatment began.

To note about this clone: The target antigen is unknown.

Study-wide points: By 3 weeks, tumor-associated blood clones had expanded more in durable-benefit patients.

Germline V gene data show CDR1 as LGHNA and CDR2 as YNFKEQ. V lost 0 bases to trimming and J lost 5 bases; unmatched junction nucleotides: 4. The CDR3 spans 15 residues. Disease in patients was locally advanced or metastatic urothelial carcinoma. Libraries were prepared by immunoSEQ multiplex PCR; TCRdb keeps only in-frame clonotypes and omits some of them. The sample records around 70,000 clones, approximately 81% being singletons. This receptor was identified in a man aged 70-80 years with urothelial cancer. This chain links TRBV4-2 with TRBJ1-2; 9 positions agree with TRBD1. This sample comprised PBMCs, obtained around atezolizumab (anti-PD-L1) treatment. The CDR3 DNA reads TGTGCCAGCAGCCAAGACGCTGGGACAGGGTATGGCTACACCTTC. Translated: CASSQDAGTGYGYTF.